The 7 T cell receptor beta chains listed next were all sequenced from one sample in a study of beta chain features in type 1 diabetes. The study reverse transcribed the entire isolated RNA, so it sequenced expressed TCRB transcripts. Profiling relied on immunoSEQ multiplex PCR, and the TCRdb table lists in-frame clones only, not all of them. This repertoire shows some 150,000 clones, 8.5% to 14% found once; its top ten account for roughly 2%. The material sequenced was central memory CD4+ T cells from blood. All receptors come from a man aged 18 to 35 in good health.

In this sample, this clone turned up a few times. V and J are TRBV10-3 and TRBJ2-7; no reliable D call. CDR1 ENHRY and CDR2 SYGVKD come from the germline V gene. Between the trimmed V and J ends, which lost 3 bases and 5 bases, there was a span of 8 bases. The CDR3 runs 12 residues. The CDR3 bases are TGTGCCATCAGTGAACAGAGAAACGAGCAGTACTTC. Translated, it gives CAISEQRNEQYF.

Many counts were recorded for this clone. The chain combines TRBV18 with TRBJ2-5; a possible D gene is TRBD1 (6 bases). V lost 4 bases and J 5 bases, leaving 14 bases between the germline ends. In germline, CDR1 is KGHSH, CDR2 LQKENI. The CDR3 has 14 amino acids. The CDR3 region is CASSQQGTGETQYF. As DNA, the CDR3 is TGTGCCAGCTCACAGCAGGGTACAGGGGAGACCCAGTACTTC.

The V call is TRBV5-1, the J call TRBJ2-5, with 8 nucleotides matching TRBD2. The junction had 4 bases not matched to a gene; V was cut back by 4 bases and J by 5 bases. Germline V gene sequence: CDR1 SGHRS, CDR2 YFSETQ. The CDR3 loop spans 13 amino acids. The chain's CDR3 is CASSAAGGETQYF. CDR3 nucleotide sequence: TGCGCCAGCAGCGCCGCGGGAGGCGAGACCCAGTACTTC.

This clone was seen more than once but under ten times. The V gene is TRBV7-2, the J gene TRBJ2-2; no clear D gene. CDR1 and CDR2 from the germline V gene are SGHTA and FQGNSA. Trimming took off 6 bases at V and 1 base at J, with 12 bases between the two ends. There are 15 residues in the CDR3. CDR3 coding DNA: TGTGCCAGCAGTGCGCTGGCGGTGAACACCGGGGAGCTGTTTTTT. This translates into CASSALAVNTGELFF.

The rearrangement uses TRBV2 and TRBJ1-1; D not resolved. Trimming took 2 bases from V and 1 from J, leaving 5 bases between them. Per germline, CDR1 SNHLY and CDR2 FYNNEI. This CDR3 spans 13 amino acids. The CDR3 region has the DNA TGTGCCAGCAGTGAAATTGAGAACACTGAAGCTTTCTTT. Amino acids: CASSEIENTEAFF.

A word on this clone: The same CDR3 is also encoded by other DNA sequences in this sample. The chain joins TRBV9 to TRBJ2-6; D uncertain. The CDR3 is 15 amino acids. Trimming took 3 bases from V and 0 from J, leaving 7 bases between them. Germline CDR1 and CDR2: SGDLS and YYNGEE. The chain's CDR3 is CASSAWFSGANVLTF. DNA of the CDR3: TGTGCCAGCAGCGCTTGGTTCTCTGGGGCCAACGTCCTGACTTTC.

This clone was counted only a few times. The chain uses TRBV28 and TRBJ2-2, with a possible D match to TRBD1 (6 bases). This CDR3 is built from 15 residues. V was clipped by 2 bases and J by 2 bases, with 9 bases between them. Per germline, CDR1 MDHEN and CDR2 SYDVKM. The CDR3: CASSLSRGNTGELFF. DNA for the CDR3: TGTGCCAGCAGTTTAAGCAGGGGCAACACCGGGGAGCTGTTTTTT.